What follows describes a single TCR beta chain. The V end was cut by 8 bases, the J end by 4 bases, with 11 bases between. Germline-derived CDR1 and CDR2 are MDHEN and SYDVKM. The CDR3 runs to 12 residues. The data belong to a study of CD8+CD57+ T cells in acquired aplastic anemia. Genomic DNA templated the TCR beta VDJ and CDR3 profiling. TCRdb passed the reads through MiXCR, listing each CDR3 protein once. The repertoire includes around 500,000 distinct CDR3 sequences, under 40% of them detected once, and less than 0.85% sits in the top ten. Whoever was chosen for sequencing had shown CD8+CD57+ cell expansion by flow cytometry.

This sequence originates from a human donor with aplastic anemia. The sample taken for sequencing was sorted CD4+, CD8+, or CD8+CD57+ T cells (not recorded which) from PBMCs. The V call is TRBV28, the J call TRBJ1-1; D gene ambiguous. As DNA, the CDR3 is TGTGCCAGCTTTCGACAATTCACTGAAGCTTTCTTT. Amino acids: CASFRQFTEAFF.